This TCR beta chain was obtained from a study of blood T cell repertoires in COVID-19. Study-wide context: Samples of COVID-19 (acute and convalescent) were obtained from the United States, Italy and Spain.

This CDR3 has 15 amino acids. The V and J ends lost 5 bases and 0 bases respectively, with 13 bases between them. Per the germline V gene, CDR1 is SGHVS and CDR2 is FQNEAQ. Authors' data handling: Using reference gene primer amplification, nucleated cell counts were estimated. Generated by immunoSEQ multiplex PCR, the TCRdb table keeps only in-frame clones and is missing some. D and trimming come from the DNA, and the V and J calls and clone size come from that table. The table has approximately 220,000 clones, about 86% seen once. Participants were aged about 18 to 90 years, lived in some 23 US areas, and enrolled virtually.

The receptor was isolated from a woman younger than 45 who had been exposed to COVID-19. Input material: PBMCs or T cells enriched from blood (not recorded which). The J gene is TRBJ1-2, the V gene TRBV7-8; no clear D. CDR3 residues: CASSPPQYSNYGYTF. The CDR3 region has the DNA TGTGCCAGCAGCCCCCCACAGTATTCTAACTATGGCTACACCTTC.